The rows below give T cell receptor beta chains drawn from one sample of a study of blood T cell repertoires in COVID-19. The table came from immunoSEQ multiplex PCR; TCRdb's copy has only in-frame clones and leaves some out. This sample has fewer than 200,000 clones, with less than 85% found just once. Input material: peripheral blood. The receptor source for this set is a woman of 80 years or more with acute or convalescent COVID-19. Each CDR3 is given with its conserved first and last residue. D genes are given only for firm matches. A clone size is listed for some rows: how often the clone was seen (once, few, many), or a class if it is expanded.

J,V,size,D,DNA,CDR3
TRBJ2-5,TRBV7-2,once,NA,TGTGCCAGCAGGCAGGGGGGCAGTAAAGAGACCCAGTACTTC,CASRQGGSKETQYF
TRBJ2-7,TRBV24-1,few,TRBD2,TGTGCCACCTCCAGCGGGAGCTACGAGCAGTACTTC,CATSSGSYEQYF
TRBJ2-7,TRBV27,NA,NA,TGTGCCAGCAGTTTATTTGGGACATTCGCCTACGAGCAGTACTTC,CASSLFGTFAYEQYF
TRBJ2-7,TRBV12-3/TRBV12-4,NA,NA,TGTGCCAGCAGTTCTTTCTACGAGCAGTACTTC,CASSSFYEQYF
TRBJ2-2,TRBV28,NA,TRBD2,TGTGCCAGCAGTTTATTTTTACTAGCGGGAGGTGTGACCGGGGAGCTGTTTTTT,CASSLFLLAGGVTGELFF
TRBJ2-5,TRBV28,NA,NA,TGTGCCAGCAGTTTAGGGGTTGGCAGGGCTCAAGAGACCCAGTACTTC,CASSLGVGRAQETQYF
TRBJ2-1,TRBV5-1,NA,NA,TGCGCCAGCAGCTTGGCACAGGGTGTTTTCAATGAGCAGTTCTTC,CASSLAQGVFNEQFF
TRBJ2-3,TRBV6-5,NA,TRBD2,TGTGCCAGCAGGCTTCTAGCGGGAGGAGGGGATACGCAGTATTTT,CASRLLAGGGDTQYF
TRBJ2-7,TRBV30,few,NA,TGTGCCTGGAGCCGCACCCAGGTCTCCGAGCAGTACTTC,CAWSRTQVSEQYF
TRBJ2-2,TRBV4-2,NA,TRBD2,TGTGCCAGCAGCCAGCTAAAGGATAGCGGGGCCGGGGAGCTGTTTTTT,CASSQLKDSGAGELFF
TRBJ1-2,TRBV6-5,NA,TRBD1,TGTGCCAGCAGTTACTCGAATTGGGACAGGGATGGCTACACCTTC,CASSYSNWDRDGYTF
TRBJ1-3,TRBV9,NA,TRBD1,TGTGCCAGCAGCGTAGAACAGGGGCGGACCATATATTTT,CASSVEQGRTIYF
TRBJ2-7,TRBV7-9,NA,TRBD2,TGTGCCAGCAGCCCGTGGGGGGGATCCTACGAGCAGTACTTC,CASSPWGGSYEQYF
TRBJ1-4,TRBV28,NA,NA,TGTGCCAGCAACTCCTTAGGGGAAATCGGGGAAAAACTGTTTTTT,CASNSLGEIGEKLFF
TRBJ2-2,TRBV30,many,TRBD2,TGTGCCTGGAGAGGGTTAGGACTAGCGGGAGAGGAGCTGTTTTTT,CAWRGLGLAGEELFF
TRBJ2-1,TRBV4-2,NA,NA,TGTGCCAGCAGCCAAGATAGGACTGGAGGAAATGAGCAGTTCTTC,CASSQDRTGGNEQFF
TRBJ2-1,TRBV9,NA,NA,TGTGCCAGCAGTTTTGGCGGAGGGACCTACAATGAGCAGTTCTTC,CASSFGGGTYNEQFF
TRBJ2-7,TRBV27,NA,TRBD2,TGTGCCAGCAAGGCTCTAGCGGGAATAGATCAGTACTTC,CASKALAGIDQYF
TRBJ2-1,TRBV29-1,NA,TRBD1,TGCAGCGTTGAAGGCCCGGACAGGGGCAGCGATGAGCAGTTCTTC,CSVEGPDRGSDEQFF
TRBJ1-3,TRBV10-3,few,NA,TGTGCCATCAGCTTGGCAGGGCACTCTGGAAACACCATATATTTT,CAISLAGHSGNTIYF
TRBJ2-4,TRBV19,many,TRBD2,TGTGCCAGTAGTACGTCGGGAGGCAAAAACATTCAGTACTTC,CASSTSGGKNIQYF
TRBJ2-1,TRBV7-7,NA,TRBD2,TGTGCCAGCAGCTTAATGCCTAGCGGGAGGTATGAGCAGTTCTTC,CASSLMPSGRYEQFF
TRBJ2-2,TRBV19,NA,TRBD1,TGTGCCAGTAGTATACGCTGGACAGGCCCCACGAACACCGGGGAGCTGTTTTTT,CASSIRWTGPTNTGELFF
TRBJ1-5,TRBV19,NA,NA,TGTGCCAGTAGTACGCGGACAGAGCGTCAGCCCCAGCATTTT,CASSTRTERQPQHF
TRBJ2-7,TRBV7-2,NA,TRBD2,TGTGCCAGCAGAACGGTAGCGGGAGTTACCTACGAGCAGTACTTC,CASRTVAGVTYEQYF
TRBJ2-1,TRBV28,NA,TRBD2,TGTGCCAGCAGACTACTAGCGGGAGTTCTGAATGAGCAGTTCTTC,CASRLLAGVLNEQFF
TRBJ1-5,TRBV27,NA,TRBD1,TGTGCCAGCAGGTCGACAGGGGACCAGCCCCAGCATTTT,CASRSTGDQPQHF
TRBJ2-1,TRBV5-1,NA,TRBD2,TGCGCCAGCAGCTTGGTGACTAGCGGGAGACGTCTGGCCTACAATGAGCAGTTCTTC,CASSLVTSGRRLAYNEQFF
TRBJ2-3,TRBV13,NA,TRBD2,TGTGCCAGCAGCTTAGGGGGACTACCAGATACGCAGTATTTT,CASSLGGLPDTQYF
TRBJ1-5,TRBV6-5,NA,TRBD1,TGTGCCAGCAGCCTGGACAGGGGAGCGCTCCAGCATTTT,CASSLDRGALQHF
TRBJ2-1,TRBV7-9,NA,TRBD2,TGTGCCAGCAGCTTACCCACTAGCGGGAGGGCTGAGCAGTTCTTC,CASSLPTSGRAEQFF
TRBJ2-7,TRBV7-2,NA,TRBD2,TGTGCCAGCAGCGTAGGACTAGCGGGATTGGACGAGCAGTACTTC,CASSVGLAGLDEQYF
TRBJ1-4,TRBV12-3/TRBV12-4,NA,NA,TGTGCCAGCAGCCCCCCGGATGAAAAACTGTTTTTT,CASSPPDEKLFF
TRBJ1-4,TRBV28,NA,NA,TGTGCCAGCAGTTTAGGCTCATCCCCCGAAAAACTGTTTTTT,CASSLGSSPEKLFF
TRBJ2-1,TRBV20-1,NA,NA,TGCAGTGTCGGTTCCTACAATGAGCAGTTCTTC,CSVGSYNEQFF
TRBJ2-5,TRBV12-3/TRBV12-4,NA,NA,TGTGCCAGCAGGACTAACCTGGAGACCCAGTACTTC,CASRTNLETQYF
TRBJ1-6,TRBV6-5,NA,TRBD1,TGTGCCACCAACTCCGGGGACAGGCTGAATTCACCCCTCCACTTT,CATNSGDRLNSPLHF
TRBJ1-5,TRBV28,few,NA,TGTGCCAGCAGTCCAACTGGACAGCGAAATCAGCCCCAGCATTTT,CASSPTGQRNQPQHF
TRBJ2-2,TRBV9,NA,TRBD1,TGTGCCAGCAGCGTAGCAGGACAGGGGCACACCGGGGAGCTGTTTTTT,CASSVAGQGHTGELFF